Following are 25 T cell receptor beta chains from one sample sequenced in a study of Ad26.COV2.S vaccination and SARS-CoV-2 variants. The repertoire was sequenced with immunoSEQ multiplex PCR; TCRdb's copy has only in-frame clones and lacks some. The sample includes 380,000 or so clones, 80% to 90% of them seen just once. The treatment here: roughly 20 received Ad26.COV2.S at low or high dose, single or two shots; about 5 received placebo; per-sample allocation not given. Sampling took place 63 days after the first vaccine or placebo injection. The sequences come from peripheral blood, collected in a trial of Ad26.COV2.S vaccine versus placebo. The receptors were gathered from a person aged 18-60 years who received the Ad26.COV2.S COVID-19 vaccine or a placebo.

The chain links TRBV11-2 to TRBJ2-7; 7 bases line up with TRBD2. CDR3 length equals 15 residues. Germline loops: CDR1 SGHAT, CDR2 FQNNGV. Trimming removed 0 bases from V and 3 bases from J; junction bases left unmatched: 5. For the CDR3, the DNA is TGTGCCAGCAGCTTAGATGGGACTACTCTCTACGAGCAGTACTTC. Residues: CASSLDGTTLYEQYF. The whole variable domain, remainder taken from reference TRBV11-2 and TRBJ2-7, is EAGVAQSPRYKIIEKRQSVAFWCNPISGHATLYWYQQILGQGPKLLIQFQNNGVVDDSQLPKDRFSAERLKGVDSTLKIQPAKLEDSAVYLCASSLDGTTLYEQYFGPGTRLTVT.

The chain joins TRBV18 to TRBJ2-5, with D possibly matching TRBD2 (5 bases). The CDR3 length is 14 residues. Germline CDR1 reads KGHSH; CDR2 reads LQKENI. V was shortened by 0 bases and J by 3 bases, with 8 bases between the two germline ends. CDR3 DNA sequence: TGTGCCAGCTCACCACCGGACGGGAAAGAGACCCAGTACTTC. As protein: CASSPPDGKETQYF. Looking up the rest from reference TRBV18 and TRBJ2-5 gives the full variable domain: NAGVMQNPRHLVRRRGQEARLRCSPMKGHSHVYWYRQLPEEGLKFMVYLQKENIIDESGMPKERFSAEFPKEGPSILRIQQVVRGDSAAYFCASSPPDGKETQYFGPGTRLLVL.

This clone has just a few counts. The chain carries TRBV6-1 and TRBJ1-5; D gene ambiguous. This CDR3 has 14 residues. Deletions cut 1 base from V and 6 bases from J, with 10 bases between. Germline V gives CDR1 MNHNS, CDR2 SASEGT. The CDR3 reads CASSEGLNSQPQHF. For the CDR3, the DNA is TGTGCCAGCAGTGAAGGGCTAAATAGTCAGCCCCAGCATTTT.

The V gene is TRBV4-1, the J gene TRBJ2-1, with 16 bases that match TRBD2. After removal of 2 bases from V and 4 bases from J, the junction contained 8 bases not matched to a gene. The germline V gene encodes CDR1 MGHRA and CDR2 YSYEKL. There are 19 residues in the CDR3. CDR3 protein: CASSQLGTSGGEKYNEQFF. The CDR3 DNA reads TGCGCCAGCAGCCAACTCGGGACTAGCGGGGGGGAAAAGTACAATGAGCAGTTCTTC.

The V gene is TRBV28, the J gene TRBJ1-1; 9 positions match TRBD1. Losses at the gene ends were 2 bases for V and 6 bases for J; bases not matched to a gene: 7. From germline, CDR1 is MDHEN and CDR2 SYDVKM. The length of the CDR3 is 15 residues. The CDR3 is CASSLPPRQGAEAFF. The CDR3 coding sequence is TGTGCCAGCAGTTTACCGCCCCGACAGGGGGCTGAAGCTTTCTTT.

The chain links TRBV7-2 to TRBJ1-6; no clear D. The CDR3 extends over 14 amino acids. Germline V CDR1 and CDR2: SGHTA, FQGNSA. Between the trimmed V and J ends, which lost 5 bases and 7 bases, there was a span of 12 bases. CDR3 sequence reads: CASSQPVRNSPLHF. CDR3 nucleotide sequence: TGTGCCAGCAGCCAACCAGTTAGAAATTCACCCCTCCACTTT.

The chain joins TRBV29-1 to TRBJ2-3, with 8 nucleotides matching TRBD1. Germline CDR1 reads SQVTM; CDR2 reads ANQGSEA. V lost 2 bases and J lost 3; bases outside the gene matches: 4. This CDR3 is 14 amino acids long. Here the CDR3 reads CSVEQGARTDTQYF. The CDR3 bases are TGCAGCGTTGAACAGGGGGCTAGAACAGATACGCAGTATTTT.

J is TRBJ2-3 and V is TRBV7-2; 13 nucleotides align to TRBD2. Germline CDR1 and CDR2: SGHTA and FQGNSA. The V gene end was trimmed by 1 base and the J gene end by 6 bases; junction bases not matched to a gene: 7. The CDR3 runs to 17 residues. Written as DNA, the CDR3 is TGTGCCAGCAGCTTAGAAACTAGCGGGGGGGCCTACGATACGCAGTATTTT. It codes for CASSLETSGGAYDTQYF.

This clone was detected only once. The gene calls are TRBV10-3 and TRBJ2-7; D perhaps matches TRBD2 (6 bases). CDR1 and CDR2 (germline): ENHRY, SYGVKD. The CDR3 is 13 amino acids. Between the trimmed V and J ends, which lost 0 bases and 5 bases, there was a span of 8 bases. CDR3 region: CAISESGGNEQYF. The DNA for the CDR3 is TGTGCCATCAGTGAGTCCGGCGGGAACGAGCAGTACTTC.

The J gene is TRBJ1-2, the V gene TRBV6-6, with 8 nucleotides matching TRBD1. This CDR3 has 15 residues. Germline V CDR1 and CDR2: MNHNY, SVGAGI (reference sequence). Losses at the gene ends were 6 bases for V and 3 bases for J; bases not matched to a gene: 9. The CDR3 loop reads CASRPGQGGDYGYTF. As DNA, the CDR3 is TGTGCCAGCAGACCCGGACAGGGTGGAGACTATGGCTACACCTTC.

The J gene is TRBJ1-6, the V gene TRBV5-4, with no clear D. This CDR3 has 13 residues. V shed 4 bases and J shed 7 bases, with 9 bases lying between them. Germline CDR1 reads SGHNT; CDR2 reads YYREEE (reference sequence). The CDR3 DNA reads as TGTGCCAGCAGCACGGAGGGAAATTCACCCCTCCACTTT. Translating it yields CASSTEGNSPLHF.

As to this clone: One junction end disagrees with the germline gene, perhaps due to a read error. The chain has TRBV7-7 and TRBJ1-1, with a weak D call TRBD1 (5 bases). CDR1 SSHAT and CDR2 FNYEAQ come from the germline V gene (reference sequence). The CDR3 has 16 amino acids. The CDR3 reads CASNPWAGGDGTEAFF. The CDR3 DNA is TGTGCTAGCAACCCCTGGGCGGGGGGGGATGGCACTGAAGCTTTCTTT.

This clone was counted a few times. In nucleotides, the CDR3 is TGCGCCAGCAGCCAACTACTAGCGGGGGGAAAAGATACGCAGTATTTT. Its translation: CASSQLLAGGKDTQYF. The J gene is TRBJ2-3, the V gene TRBV4-3; 12 bases map to TRBD2. After removal of 2 bases from V and 5 bases from J, the junction contained 5 bases not matched to a gene. Germline values: CDR1 LGHNA, CDR2 YSLEER. The CDR3 runs 16 residues.

The chain joins TRBV6-5 to TRBJ2-7; TRBD1 might be the D (5 bases). Per germline, CDR1 MNHEY and CDR2 SVGAGI. The CDR3 spans 12 residues. The V gene lost 6 bases and the J gene lost 12 bases, with 18 bases spanning the gap. As DNA, the CDR3 is TGTGCCAGCAGCCCAATCCAGGGCCCCTGGTACTTC. Translating gives CASSPIQGPWYF.

This clone was observed a handful of times. V usage is TRBV3-1 (or the pseudogene TRBV3-2) and J usage is TRBJ2-7; D gene uncertain. Germline V gives CDR1 LGHDT, CDR2 YNNKEL (reference sequence). Trimming pared 1 base from V and 4 bases from J, leaving 5 bases between. CDR3 length equals 12 residues. The CDR3 DNA reads as TGTGCCAGCAGCCAAGTGGCTTACGAGCAGTACTTC. Translation gives CASSQVAYEQYF.

The chain combines TRBV6-1 with TRBJ2-2; TRBD1 might be the D (6 bases). CDR3 length equals 13 residues. V lost 2 bases, J lost 7 bases, and 8 bases lay in between. Germline V CDR1 and CDR2: MNHNS, SASEGT. This CDR3 reads CASSENRVGELFF. Here the CDR3 DNA reads TGTGCCAGCAGTGAAAACAGGGTCGGGGAGCTGTTTTTT.

This chain connects TRBV28 to TRBJ1-4; the D is unclear. Germline CDR1 is MDHEN and CDR2 is SYDVKM. CDR3 length: 14 residues. Trimming removed 6 bases from V and 4 bases from J, with 12 bases in between. DNA for the CDR3: TGTGCCAGCAGCCGCGGCGGCTTTAATGAAAAACTGTTTTTT. Translating gives CASSRGGFNEKLFF.

V gene TRBV19 combines with J gene TRBJ1-3; D unresolved. From germline, CDR1 is LNHDA and CDR2 SQIVND (reference sequence). This CDR3 is 12 amino acids long. V lost 5 bases, J lost 8 bases, and 10 bases lay in between. CDR3 DNA: TGTGCCAGTAGTCGAGCAGAAGACACCATATATTTT. Its protein is CASSRAEDTIYF. The full variable domain, its missing parts supplied by reference TRBV19 and TRBJ1-3, is DGGITQSPKYLFRKEGQNVTLSCEQNLNHDAMYWYRQDPGQGLRLIYYSQIVNDFQKGDIAEGYSVSREKKESFPLTVTSAQKNPTAFYLCASSRAEDTIYFGEGSWLTVV.

The genes are TRBV5-8 and TRBJ1-5; 8 positions agree with TRBD1. With 4 bases clipped from V and 0 bases from J, the junction kept 15 bases outside the gene matches. There are 19 residues in the CDR3. Germline V CDR1 and CDR2: SGHTS, YDEGEE. CDR3 in amino acids: CASSPLGGQVGYSNQPQHF. CDR3 nucleotides: TGTGCCAGCAGCCCCCTCGGGGGACAGGTGGGGTATAGCAATCAGCCCCAGCATTTT. Full variable domain (outside the CDR3, taken from reference TRBV5-8 and TRBJ1-5): EAGVTQSPTHLIKTRGQQATLRCSPISGHTSVYWYQQALGLGLQFLLWYDEGEERNRGNFPPRFSGRQFPNYSSELNVNALELEDSALYLCASSPLGGQVGYSNQPQHFGDGTRLSIL.

The J gene is TRBJ1-1, the V gene TRBV6-6; D ambiguous. Germline V gives CDR1 MNHNY, CDR2 SVGAGI (reference sequence). CDR3 size: 14 residues. Trimming stripped 2 bases from V and 3 bases from J, with 10 bases between. The CDR3 is CASSYTPGDTEAFF. The CDR3 DNA reads as TGTGCCAGCAGTTACACCCCGGGAGACACTGAAGCTTTCTTT.

The chain carries TRBV5-5 and TRBJ1-3, with D perhaps TRBD1 (5 bases). The CDR3 loop spans 17 amino acids. Looked up from germline, CDR1 is SGHKS and CDR2 is YYEKEE (reference sequence). Deletions cut 4 bases from V and 0 bases from J, with 17 bases between. DNA of the CDR3: TGTGCCAGCAGCCATGGGGTGCGGGGGAGCTCTGGAAACACCATATATTTT. Translating gives CASSHGVRGSSGNTIYF. The variable domain in full, with the rest retrieved from reference TRBV5-5 and TRBJ1-3, is DAGVTQSPTHLIKTRGQQVTLRCSPISGHKSVSWYQQVLGQGPQFIFQYYEKEERGRGNFPDRFSARQFPNYSSELNVNALLLGDSALYLCASSHGVRGSSGNTIYFGEGSWLTVV.

V and J are TRBV27 and TRBJ1-1; D gene uncertain. Germline V CDR1 and CDR2: MNHEY, SMNVEV (reference sequence). Trimming pared 4 bases from V and 7 bases from J, leaving 13 bases between. This CDR3 contains 13 residues. CDR3 nucleotides: TGTGCCAGCAGTTCACTCGGACGGCTTGAAGCTTTCTTT. It encodes CASSSLGRLEAFF.

The chain links TRBV6-4 to TRBJ1-5, with no clear D. The V end lost 4 bases, the J end lost 3 bases, and 7 bases lay between the germline ends. Per germline, CDR1 MRHNA and CDR2 SNTAGT. CDR3 length: 13 residues. CDR3 amino acids: CASSAGFNQPQHF. CDR3 DNA: TGTGCCAGCAGTGCGGGGTTCAATCAGCCCCAGCATTTT.

The chain couples TRBV7-8 to TRBJ2-4; 16 nucleotides agree with TRBD2. There are 22 residues in the CDR3. Per the germline V gene, CDR1 is SGHVS and CDR2 is FQNEAQ. The J segment lost 0 bases and the V segment lost 1 base, leaving 12 bases of the junction unmatched. The CDR3 reads CASSLDSGTSGRGLRAKNIQYF. The CDR3 region has the DNA TGTGCCAGCAGCTTAGATTCCGGGACTAGCGGGAGGGGCCTCAGAGCCAAAAACATTCAGTACTTC.

The rearrangement links TRBV5-4 to TRBJ1-5; D unclear. Trimming pared 1 base from V and 4 bases from J, leaving 9 bases between. CDR1 is SGHNT and CDR2 is YYREEE in the germline V gene (reference sequence). The CDR3 loop spans 14 amino acids. The CDR3 DNA is TGTGCCAGCAGCTTGTACGCAGCTAATCAGCCCCAGCATTTT. This gives the protein CASSLYAANQPQHF.